This TCR beta chain is drawn from a study of human T cells and chemical hapten exposure. Whole-study context: Patch testing was performed with 0.01% DPC on the upper back, with reading at 6 days.

Findings and caveats of the study: Compared to controls, expanded TCRs made significantly more large clusters of similar CDR3s.

MiXCR, run by TCRdb on the RACE reads, gives a single entry per CDR3 protein. Of about 380,000 distinct CDR3 sequences detected, about 5.1% appear once; the ten largest clones hold 2% to 3%. Documented time point: pre-sensitization, week 0. Stated treatment: therapeutic diphenylcyclopropenone sensitization with weekly scalp DPC. Blood was collected ahead of every patch test applied. At least ten counts were recorded for this clonotype. Its antigen is as yet unknown. The CDR3 runs 17 residues. Germline V gene lookup returns CDR1 LGHDT and CDR2 YNNKEL (reference sequence). The ends were cut back, 0 bases at V and 9 bases at J, with 21 bases in the middle.

The receptor was isolated from a woman aged 50 to 60 with alopecia areata. Some clones in this sample may be carry-over from other donors' samples. This chain connects TRBV3-1 to TRBJ2-1, with a weak D call TRBD1 (5 bases). Sequencing was performed on whole blood, taken in connection with sensitization to the hapten diphenylcyclopropenone (DPC). CDR3 loop: CASSQDLRSGHRAEQFF. DNA for the CDR3: TGTGCCAGCAGCCAAGATCTTAGATCAGGGCACCGGGCTGAGCAGTTCTTC.